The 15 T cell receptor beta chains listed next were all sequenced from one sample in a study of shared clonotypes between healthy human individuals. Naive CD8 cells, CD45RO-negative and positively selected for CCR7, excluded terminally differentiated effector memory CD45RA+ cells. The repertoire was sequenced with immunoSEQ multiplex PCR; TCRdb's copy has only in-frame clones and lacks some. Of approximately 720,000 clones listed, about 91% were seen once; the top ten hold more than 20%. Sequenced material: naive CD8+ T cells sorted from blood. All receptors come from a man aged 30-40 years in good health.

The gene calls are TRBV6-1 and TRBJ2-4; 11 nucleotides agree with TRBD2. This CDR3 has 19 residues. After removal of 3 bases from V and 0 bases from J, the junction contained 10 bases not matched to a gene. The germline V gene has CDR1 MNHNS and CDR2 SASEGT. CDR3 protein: CASSDLVAGGGRAKNIQYF. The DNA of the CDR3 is TGTGCCAGCAGTGATCTGGTAGCGGGAGGGGGTCGAGCCAAAAACATTCAGTACTTC.

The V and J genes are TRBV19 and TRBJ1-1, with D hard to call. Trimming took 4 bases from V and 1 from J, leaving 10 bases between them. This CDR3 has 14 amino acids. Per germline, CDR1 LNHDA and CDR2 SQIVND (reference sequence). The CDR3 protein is CASSRVDSNTEAFF. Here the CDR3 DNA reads TGTGCCAGTAGTAGGGTGGACTCGAACACTGAAGCTTTCTTT.

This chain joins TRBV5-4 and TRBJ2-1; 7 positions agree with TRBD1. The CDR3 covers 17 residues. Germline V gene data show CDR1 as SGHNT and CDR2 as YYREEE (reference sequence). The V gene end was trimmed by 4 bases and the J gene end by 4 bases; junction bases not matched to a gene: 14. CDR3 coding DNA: TGTGCCAGCAGCATGGGGACAGAGACGCTCCTTTACAATGAGCAGTTCTTC. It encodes CASSMGTETLLYNEQFF.

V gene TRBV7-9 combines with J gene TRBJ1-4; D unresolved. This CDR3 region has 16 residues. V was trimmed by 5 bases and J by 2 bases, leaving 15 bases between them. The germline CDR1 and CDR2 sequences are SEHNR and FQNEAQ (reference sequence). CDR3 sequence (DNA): TGTGCCAGCAGCCACGACTGGAAGGCGACTAATGAAAAACTGTTTTTT. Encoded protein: CASSHDWKATNEKLFF.

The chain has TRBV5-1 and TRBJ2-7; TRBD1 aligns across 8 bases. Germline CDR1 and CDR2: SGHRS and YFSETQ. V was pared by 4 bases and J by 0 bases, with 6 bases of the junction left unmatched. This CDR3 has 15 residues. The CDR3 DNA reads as TGCGCCAGCAGCCCAGGACAGGGAATCTCCTACGAGCAGTACTTC. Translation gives CASSPGQGISYEQYF.

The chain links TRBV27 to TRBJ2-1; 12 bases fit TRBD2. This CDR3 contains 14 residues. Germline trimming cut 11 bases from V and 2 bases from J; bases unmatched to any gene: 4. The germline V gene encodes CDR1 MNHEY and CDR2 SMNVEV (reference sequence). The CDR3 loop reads CAVLAGGTYNEQFF. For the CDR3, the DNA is TGTGCCGTTCTAGCGGGAGGGACCTACAATGAGCAGTTCTTC.

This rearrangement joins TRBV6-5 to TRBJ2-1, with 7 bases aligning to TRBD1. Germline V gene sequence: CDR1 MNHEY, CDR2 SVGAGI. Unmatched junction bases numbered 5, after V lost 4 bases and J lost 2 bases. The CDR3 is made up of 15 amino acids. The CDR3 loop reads CASSFSGTAYNEQFF. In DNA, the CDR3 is TGTGCCAGCAGTTTTTCCGGGACAGCCTACAATGAGCAGTTCTTC.

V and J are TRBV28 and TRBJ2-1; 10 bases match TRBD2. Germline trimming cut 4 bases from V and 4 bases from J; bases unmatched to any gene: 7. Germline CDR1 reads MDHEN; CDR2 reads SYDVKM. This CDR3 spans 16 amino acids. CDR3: CASSSPRTSGYNEQFF. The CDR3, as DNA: TGTGCCAGCAGTTCCCCTCGGACTAGCGGTTACAATGAGCAGTTCTTC.

CDR3 nucleotides: TGTGCCAGTAGTATAGGCGGGCCCAGCTCCTACGAGCAGTACTTC. This codes for CASSIGGPSSYEQYF. The V gene is TRBV19, the J gene TRBJ2-7, with D perhaps matching TRBD2 (5 bases). The CDR3 has 15 amino acids. V was shortened by 1 base and J by 0 bases, with 10 bases between the two germline ends. The germline CDR1 and CDR2 sequences are LNHDA and SQIVND (reference sequence).

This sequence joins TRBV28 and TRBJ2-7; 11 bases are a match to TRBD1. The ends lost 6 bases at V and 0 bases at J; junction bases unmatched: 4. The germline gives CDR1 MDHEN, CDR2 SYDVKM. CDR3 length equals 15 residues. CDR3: CASSLGQGGSYEQYF. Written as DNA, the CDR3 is TGTGCCAGCAGCCTGGGACAGGGGGGCTCCTACGAGCAGTACTTC.

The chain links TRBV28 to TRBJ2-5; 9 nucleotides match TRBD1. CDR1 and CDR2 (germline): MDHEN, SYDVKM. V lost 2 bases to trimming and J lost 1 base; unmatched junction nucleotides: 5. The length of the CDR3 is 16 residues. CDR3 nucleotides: TGTGCCAGCAGTTTACCGCCGGGACAGGGCCAAGAGACCCAGTACTTC. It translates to CASSLPPGQGQETQYF. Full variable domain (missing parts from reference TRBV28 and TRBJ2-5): DVKVTQSSRYLVKRTGEKVFLECVQDMDHENMFWYRQDPGLGLRLIYFSYDVKMKEKGDIPEGYSVSREKKERFSLILESASTNQTSMYLCASSLPPGQGQETQYFGPGTRLLVL.

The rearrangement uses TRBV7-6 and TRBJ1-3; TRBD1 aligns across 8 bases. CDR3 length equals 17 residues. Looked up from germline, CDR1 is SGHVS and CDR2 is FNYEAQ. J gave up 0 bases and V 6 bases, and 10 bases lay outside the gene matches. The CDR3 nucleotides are TGTGCCAGCAGTCGTAGACAGGGGACGAGCTCTGGAAACACCATATATTTT. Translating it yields CASSRRQGTSSGNTIYF.

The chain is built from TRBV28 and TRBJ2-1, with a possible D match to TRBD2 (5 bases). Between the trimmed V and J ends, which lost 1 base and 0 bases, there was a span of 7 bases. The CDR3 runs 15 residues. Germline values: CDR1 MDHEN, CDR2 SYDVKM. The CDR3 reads CASSLLGSSYNEQFF. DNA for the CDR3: TGTGCCAGCAGTTTATTGGGGAGCTCCTACAATGAGCAGTTCTTC.

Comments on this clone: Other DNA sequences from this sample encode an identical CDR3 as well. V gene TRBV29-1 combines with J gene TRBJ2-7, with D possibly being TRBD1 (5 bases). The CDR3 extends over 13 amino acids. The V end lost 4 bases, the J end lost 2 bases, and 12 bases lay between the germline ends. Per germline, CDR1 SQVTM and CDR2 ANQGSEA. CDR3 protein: CSVVQGLAYEQYF. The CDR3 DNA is TGCAGCGTTGTTCAGGGATTGGCCTACGAGCAGTACTTC.

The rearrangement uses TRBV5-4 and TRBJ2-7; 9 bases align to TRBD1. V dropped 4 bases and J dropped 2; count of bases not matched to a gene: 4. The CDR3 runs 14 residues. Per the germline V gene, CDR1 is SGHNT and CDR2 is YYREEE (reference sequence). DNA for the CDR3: TGTGCCAGCAGCCCGGGACAGGGTGCCTACGAGCAGTACTTC. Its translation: CASSPGQGAYEQYF.